What follows describes a single TCR beta chain. A read error may explain this, as a much larger clone is one base away. Additional DNA sequences in this sample encode the identical CDR3. Each of the donors was a healthy adult who was HIV-negative and had not had a recent acute infection or vaccination. This specimen belongs to a study of shared clonotypes between healthy human individuals. The CDR3 consists of 11 residues. Germline CDR1 and CDR2: SGHNT and YYREEE (reference sequence). V was trimmed by 1 base and J by 5 bases, leaving 3 bases between them. Sequencing used immunoSEQ multiplex PCR; TCRdb keeps in-frame clones, though not all of them. The sample yields about 1.1 million clones, 78% seen once.

Sequenced sample: memory CD4+ T cells from PBMCs. As for subset: CD45RA-negative fraction. The receptor was isolated from a man between 18 and 35 years old in good health. Some clones in this sample may be carry-over from other donors' samples. This chain links TRBV5-4 with TRBJ2-5; D gene uncertain. The CDR3 sequence is CASSLRETQYF. DNA for the CDR3: TGTGCCAGCAGCTTGAGGGAGACCCAGTACTTC.